This T cell receptor beta chain was observed in a study of T-cell reconstitution after alpha-beta-depleted transplantation in children. Study-wide points: It was newly produced T cells that mostly accounted for T-cell counts and diversity one year after transplant. Elevated TCRbeta diversity at day 60 was traced, in some patients, to surviving recipient T cells and thymic progenitors. Several hundred rapidly expanded clones from non-depleted graft cells reportedly supplied alpha-beta T cells about two months post-transplant.

This clonotype was recorded a few times. Its target is not known. It was with unique molecular identifiers that the TCRbeta library was prepared. TCRdb re-called the PCR reads with MiXCR, one entry per CDR3 protein. Of 250,000 to 400,000 distinct CDR3 sequences in the sample, around 25% were seen once. CDR1 is MNHEY and CDR2 is SVGAGI in the germline V gene. The ends were cut back, 4 bases at V and 2 bases at J, with 12 bases in the middle. The CDR3 is 14 residues long. The TCR comes from a male patient between 5 and 17 years old who had a stem cell transplant for acute lymphoblastic leukemia, so the T cells may come from the graft donor. Sequenced here: PBMCs, mostly from graft donor cells, sampled 180 days after TCRalphabeta/CD19-depleted stem cell transplant. This chain uses TRBV6-5 with TRBJ2-7; D is perhaps TRBD1 or TRBD2 (5 bases each). The chain's CDR3 is CASSSPVGPYEQYF. The CDR3 coding sequence is TGTGCCAGCAGTTCCCCAGTGGGACCCTACGAGCAGTACTTC.